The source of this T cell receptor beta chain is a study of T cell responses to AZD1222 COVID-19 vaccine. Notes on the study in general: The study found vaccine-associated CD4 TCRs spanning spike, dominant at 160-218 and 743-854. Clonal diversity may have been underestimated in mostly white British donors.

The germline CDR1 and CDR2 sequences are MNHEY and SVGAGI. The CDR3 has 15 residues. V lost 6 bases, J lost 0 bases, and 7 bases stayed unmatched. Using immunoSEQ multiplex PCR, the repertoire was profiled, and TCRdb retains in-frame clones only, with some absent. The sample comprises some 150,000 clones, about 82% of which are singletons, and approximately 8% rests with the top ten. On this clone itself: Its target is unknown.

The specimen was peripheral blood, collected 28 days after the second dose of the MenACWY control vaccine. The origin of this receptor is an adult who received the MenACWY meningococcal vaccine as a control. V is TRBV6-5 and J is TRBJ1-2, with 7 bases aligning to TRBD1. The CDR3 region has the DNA TGTGCCAGCAGATCGCAGGGGGGCCCTAACTATGGCTACACCTTC. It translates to CASRSQGGPNYGYTF.